This T cell receptor beta chain was sequenced in a study of shared clonotypes between healthy human individuals. Naive CD8 cells, CD45RO-negative and positively selected for CCR7, excluded terminally differentiated effector memory CD45RA+ cells. TCRdb's table, derived via immunoSEQ multiplex PCR, lists solely in-frame clones and lacks some. The table records under 850,000 clones, 90% to 95% of them present only once. The CDR3 loop spans 17 amino acids. Germline V gives CDR1 SGHAT, CDR2 FQNNGV. V lost 1 base to trimming and J lost 6 bases, with 18 bases between them. The chain is built from TRBV11-2 and TRBJ1-4, with D possibly being TRBD1 (5 bases). This clonotype originated in a man in his thirties or forties in good health. Sequenced: naive CD8+ T cells sorted from blood. CDR3 amino acids: CASSLGGIGQGHEKLFF. For the CDR3, the DNA is TGTGCCAGCAGCTTAGGGGGTATTGGGCAGGGCCATGAAAAACTGTTTTTT.